A selection of T cell receptor beta chains follows, all from one sample in a study of identical twins. Each CDR3 protein gets one entry after TCRdb re-called the 5' RACE reads with MiXCR. This table has 700,000 to 950,000 distinct CDR3 sequences, 9% to 15% appearing once. The sample was also linked to a second study, of yellow fever vaccine responses in identical twins.

Sequenced: PBMCs. Receptor source: a young woman in good health. Both conserved end residues are part of each CDR3. Clone size is stated in some rows and not others, as once, few, many or a class when expanded.

length,V,size,CDR3
14,TRBV7-3,few,CASSRDYGTDTQYF
11,TRBV7-9,NA,CASGKQETQYF
15,TRBV12-3/TRBV12-4,few,CASSFYQGDNQPQHF
15,TRBV7-2,NA,CASSPFRGYSYEQYF
19,TRBV7-6,NA,CASSLEFRSWTQRGNEQFF
14,TRBV7-9,NA,CSSSLVGADYGYTF
13,TRBV20-1,few,CSAETGQSVAPHF
17,TRBV4-2,NA,CASSQEVFDSSYNEQFF
14,TRBV3-1,many,CASSQGHSGNTIYF
14,TRBV14,many,CASSPSSWGDEQYF
17,TRBV3-1,NA,CASTQRRTGADTGELFF
13,TRBV5-1,many,CASSSGLGYEQYF
16,TRBV7-9,NA,CASSLVLAPANYGYTF
14,TRBV3-1,many,CASSQWLNTDTQYF
16,TRBV7-8,few,CASSLAGEGVNTEAFF
14,TRBV5-1,few,CASSHPGDYNEQFF
14,TRBV7-9,NA,CASSARTDQETQYF
15,TRBV5-1,few,CASSQSDRSNTEAFF
15,TRBV28,many,CASSPLAGLTDTQYF
18,TRBV27,NA,CASSLESPPNSRYAEAFF
14,TRBV7-9,NA,CASIRDSGANVLTF
11,TRBV6-1,NA,CASSEGFIGFF
15,TRBV3-1,NA,CASSPPGLVLPEQFF
14,TRBV6-5,many,CASSYGQGPDTQYF
15,TRBV10-3,few,CAISGLAGTTDTQYF
14,TRBV7-8,few,CASSLEVGLGEQFF
17,TRBV11-2,few,CASSLRAGDLNTGELFF
16,TRBV12-3/TRBV12-4,many,CASSLEVAGWTGELFF
15,TRBV7-2,NA,CASPKQDRGQNTQYF
15,TRBV28,NA,CASRGLAGSYNEQFF
14,TRBV5-1,few,CASREGGSTDTQYF
13,TRBV29-1,few,CSVNRDIQETQYF
16,TRBV11-2,many,CASSMGQPSSYNEQFF
15,TRBV15,NA,CATSTGQVNTDTQYF
14,TRBV7-9,few,CASSPPDLTYEQYF
11,TRBV20-1,few,CSAFGQAEQYF
12,TRBV2,few,CASRYSGNEQFF
15,TRBV20-1,NA,CSARDGGDPQETQYF
17,TRBV15,many,CATSRDGPSHGGTEAFF
12,TRBV12-3/TRBV12-4,many,CASSYTDYGYTF
16,TRBV5-1,NA,CASRPSGRTNTGELFF
15,TRBV3-1,few,CASSQDRPNTGELFF
14,TRBV2,NA,CASSEQGAGYGYTF